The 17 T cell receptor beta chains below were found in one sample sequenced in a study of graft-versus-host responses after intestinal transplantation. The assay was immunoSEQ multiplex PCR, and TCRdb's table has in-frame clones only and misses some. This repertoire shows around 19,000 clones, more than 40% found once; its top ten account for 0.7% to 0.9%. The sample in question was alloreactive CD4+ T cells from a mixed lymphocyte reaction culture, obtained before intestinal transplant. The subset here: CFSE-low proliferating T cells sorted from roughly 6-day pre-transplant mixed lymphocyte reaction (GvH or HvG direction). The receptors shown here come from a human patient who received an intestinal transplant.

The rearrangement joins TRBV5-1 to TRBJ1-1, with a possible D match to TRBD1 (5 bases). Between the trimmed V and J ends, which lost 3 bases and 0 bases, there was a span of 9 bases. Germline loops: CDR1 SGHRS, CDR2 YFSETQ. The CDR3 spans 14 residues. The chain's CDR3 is CASSWGGVNTEAFF. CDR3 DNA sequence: TGCGCCAGCAGCTGGGGGGGGGTGAACACTGAAGCTTTCTTT.

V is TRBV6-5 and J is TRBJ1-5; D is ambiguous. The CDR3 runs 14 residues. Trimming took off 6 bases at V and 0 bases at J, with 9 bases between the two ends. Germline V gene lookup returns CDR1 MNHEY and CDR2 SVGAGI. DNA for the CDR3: TGTGCCAGCAGGGGCAGCCTTAGCAATCAGCCCCAGCATTTT. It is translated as CASRGSLSNQPQHF.

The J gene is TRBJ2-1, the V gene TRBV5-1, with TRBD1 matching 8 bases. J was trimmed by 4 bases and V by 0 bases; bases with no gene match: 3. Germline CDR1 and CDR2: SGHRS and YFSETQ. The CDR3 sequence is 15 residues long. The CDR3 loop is CASSLVQGVYNEQFF. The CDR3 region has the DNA TGCGCCAGCAGCTTGGTACAGGGGGTTTACAATGAGCAGTTCTTC.

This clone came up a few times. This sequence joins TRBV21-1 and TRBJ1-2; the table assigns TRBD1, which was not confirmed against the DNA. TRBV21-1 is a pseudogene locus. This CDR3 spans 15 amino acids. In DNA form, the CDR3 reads TGTGCCAGCAGCAAAGGGTTGGGGCAGGGGTATGGCTACACCTTC. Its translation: CASSKGLGQGYGYTF.

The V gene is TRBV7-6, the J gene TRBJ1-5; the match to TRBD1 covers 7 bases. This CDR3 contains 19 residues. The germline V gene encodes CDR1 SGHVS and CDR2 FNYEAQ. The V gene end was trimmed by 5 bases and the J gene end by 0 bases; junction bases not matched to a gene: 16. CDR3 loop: CASSEPTGKALFSNQPQHF. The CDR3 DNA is TGTGCCAGCAGCGAACCGACAGGGAAGGCCCTTTTTAGCAATCAGCCCCAGCATTTT. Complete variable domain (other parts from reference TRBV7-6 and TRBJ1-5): GAGVSQSPRYKVTKRGQDVALRCDPISGHVSLYWYRQALGQGPEFLTYFNYEAQQDKSGLPNDRFSAERPEGSISTLTIQRTEQRDSAMYRCASSEPTGKALFSNQPQHFGDGTRLSIL.

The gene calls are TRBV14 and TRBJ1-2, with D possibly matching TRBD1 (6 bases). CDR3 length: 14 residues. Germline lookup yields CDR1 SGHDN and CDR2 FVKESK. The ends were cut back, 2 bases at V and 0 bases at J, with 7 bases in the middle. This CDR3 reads CASSQQGSNYGYTF. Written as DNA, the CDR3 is TGTGCCAGCAGCCAACAGGGGTCTAACTATGGCTACACCTTC.

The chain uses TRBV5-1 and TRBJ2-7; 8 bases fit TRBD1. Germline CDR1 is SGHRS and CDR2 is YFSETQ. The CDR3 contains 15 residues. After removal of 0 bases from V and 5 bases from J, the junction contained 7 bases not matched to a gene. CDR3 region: CASSLGGQGHHEQYF. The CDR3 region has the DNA TGCGCCAGCAGCTTGGGCGGACAGGGACACCACGAGCAGTACTTC.

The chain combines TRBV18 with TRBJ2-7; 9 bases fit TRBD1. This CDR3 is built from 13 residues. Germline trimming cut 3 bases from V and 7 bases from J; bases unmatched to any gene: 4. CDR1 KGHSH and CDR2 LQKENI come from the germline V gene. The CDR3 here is CASSPGTGWEQYF. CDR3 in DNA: TGTGCCAGCTCACCCGGGACAGGGTGGGAGCAGTACTTC.

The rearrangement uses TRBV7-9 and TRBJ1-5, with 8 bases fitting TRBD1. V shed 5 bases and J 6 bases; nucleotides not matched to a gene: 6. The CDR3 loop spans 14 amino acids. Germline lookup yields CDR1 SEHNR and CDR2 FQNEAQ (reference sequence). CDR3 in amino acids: CASSMDRVGQPQHF. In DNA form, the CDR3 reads TGTGCCAGCAGCATGGACAGGGTGGGTCAGCCCCAGCATTTT.

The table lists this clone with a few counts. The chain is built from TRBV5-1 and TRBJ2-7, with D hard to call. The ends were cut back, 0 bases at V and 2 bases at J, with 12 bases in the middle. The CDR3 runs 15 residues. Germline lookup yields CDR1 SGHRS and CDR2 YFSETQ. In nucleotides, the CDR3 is TGCGCCAGCAGCTTGGTACCTCACGCGCCCTACGAGCAGTACTTC. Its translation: CASSLVPHAPYEQYF.

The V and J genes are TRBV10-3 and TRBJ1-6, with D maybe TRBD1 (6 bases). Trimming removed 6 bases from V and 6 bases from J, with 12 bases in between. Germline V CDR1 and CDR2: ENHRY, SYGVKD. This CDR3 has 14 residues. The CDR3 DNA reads TGTGCCATCAGGACAGGTTGGGGTAATTCACCCCTCCACTTT. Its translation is CAIRTGWGNSPLHF.

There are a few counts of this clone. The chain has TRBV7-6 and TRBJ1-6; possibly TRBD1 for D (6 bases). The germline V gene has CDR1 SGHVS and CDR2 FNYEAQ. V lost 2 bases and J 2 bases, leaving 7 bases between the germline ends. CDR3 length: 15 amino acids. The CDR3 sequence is CASSLSGAYNSPLHF. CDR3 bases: TGTGCCAGCAGCTTATCAGGGGCCTATAATTCACCCCTCCACTTT.

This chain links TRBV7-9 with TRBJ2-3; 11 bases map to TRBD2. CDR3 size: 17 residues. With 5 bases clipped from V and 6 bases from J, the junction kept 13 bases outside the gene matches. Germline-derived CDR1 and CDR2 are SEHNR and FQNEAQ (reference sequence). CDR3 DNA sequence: TGTGCCAGCAGCGCGGTAGCGGGGGGGCTATTTGGTGATACGCAGTATTTT. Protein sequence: CASSAVAGGLFGDTQYF.

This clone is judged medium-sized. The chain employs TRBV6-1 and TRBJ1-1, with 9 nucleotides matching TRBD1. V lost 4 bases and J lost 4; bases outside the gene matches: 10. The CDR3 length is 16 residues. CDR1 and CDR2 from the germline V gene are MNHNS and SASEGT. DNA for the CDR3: TGTGCCAGCAGTGCCGCGGACAGGGGAGCGTTCACTGAAGCTTTCTTT. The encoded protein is CASSAADRGAFTEAFF.

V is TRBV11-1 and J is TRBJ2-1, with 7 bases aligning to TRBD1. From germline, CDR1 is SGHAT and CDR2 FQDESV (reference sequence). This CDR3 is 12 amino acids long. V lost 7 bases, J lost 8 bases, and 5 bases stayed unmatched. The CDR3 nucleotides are TGTGCCAGCAACGACAGGGTTGATGAGCAGTTCTTC. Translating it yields CASNDRVDEQFF.

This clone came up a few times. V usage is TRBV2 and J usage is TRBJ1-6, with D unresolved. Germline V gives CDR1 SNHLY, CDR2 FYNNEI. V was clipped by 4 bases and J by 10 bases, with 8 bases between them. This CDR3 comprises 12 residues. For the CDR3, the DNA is TGTGCCAGCAGTGTTATACAATCACCCCTCCACTTT. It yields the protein CASSVIQSPLHF.

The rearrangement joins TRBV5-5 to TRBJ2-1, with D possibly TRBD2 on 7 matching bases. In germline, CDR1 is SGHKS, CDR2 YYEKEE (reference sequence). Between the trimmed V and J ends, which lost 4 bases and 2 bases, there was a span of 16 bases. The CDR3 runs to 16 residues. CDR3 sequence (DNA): TGTGCCAGCAGCGACGCCCGGCGGGGGCCCTACAATGAGCAGTTCTTC. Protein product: CASSDARRGPYNEQFF. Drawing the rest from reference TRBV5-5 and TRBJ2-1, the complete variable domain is DAGVTQSPTHLIKTRGQQVTLRCSPISGHKSVSWYQQVLGQGPQFIFQYYEKEERGRGNFPDRFSARQFPNYSSELNVNALLLGDSALYLCASSDARRGPYNEQFFGPGTRLTVL.